This is a list of T cell receptor beta chains from one sample in a study of shared clonotypes between healthy human individuals. TCRdb's copy holds only in-frame clones and misses some; the assay was immunoSEQ multiplex PCR. The sample lists around 2.1 million clones, about 92% seen once, with 1.5% to 2% in the top ten. The material sequenced was naive CD8+ T cells from PBMCs. The receptors come from a man younger than 30 in good health. Some clones in this sample may be carry-over from other donors' samples. CDR3s include the opening cysteine and the closing phenylalanine or tryptophan. The D gene is left open where the match is weak. Not all rows give a size; the values are once, few, many and, for expanded clones, a class.

abundance,v_gene,d_gene,j_gene,len,CDR3nt,CDR3aa
NA,TRBV9,NA,TRBJ2-5,15,TGTGCCAGCAGCGTAGGGGGCAGCAACCAAGAGACCCAGTACTTC,CASSVGGSNQETQYF
NA,TRBV5-8,NA,TRBJ2-5,13,TGTGCCAGCAGCCATTCAGGGGTAGAGACCCAGTACTTC,CASSHSGVETQYF
NA,TRBV29-1,TRBD2,TRBJ2-3,17,TGCAGCGTTGAAGAGCCCCGACTAGCGGGTAAGGGAGATACGCAGTATTTT,CSVEEPRLAGKGDTQYF
few,TRBV10-1,NA,TRBJ1-3,16,TGCGCCAGCAGAATCTCGGACAGATCCTCTGGAAACACCATATATTTT,CASRISDRSSGNTIYF
NA,TRBV6-1,TRBD1,TRBJ2-2,16,TGTGCCAGCAGTGTAACCGGGACAGGGAAAACCGGGGAGCTGTTTTTT,CASSVTGTGKTGELFF
NA,TRBV6-1,NA,TRBJ2-7,18,TGTGCCAGCAGTGAAGGAGCGGGCCTCGGGGCCTTCTCCTACGAGCAGTACTTC,CASSEGAGLGAFSYEQYF
NA,TRBV4-3,TRBD1,TRBJ1-5,15,TGCGCCAGCAGCCAAGCTCGGACAGGGGGTCAGCCCCAGCATTTT,CASSQARTGGQPQHF
NA,TRBV18,TRBD2,TRBJ2-5,17,TGTGCCAGCTCACCACCAGGACTAGCGGGAATTGTCGAGACCCAGTACTTC,CASSPPGLAGIVETQYF
NA,TRBV7-9,NA,TRBJ1-1,14,TGTGCCAGCAGCTTAGTCGGGGCATCCGCTGAAGCTTTCTTT,CASSLVGASAEAFF
NA,TRBV7-8,TRBD1,TRBJ2-2,18,TGTGCCAGCAGCACAGGGGACAGCCGATATACGAACACCGGGGAGCTGTTTTTT,CASSTGDSRYTNTGELFF
NA,TRBV19,TRBD2,TRBJ2-1,19,TGTGCCAGTTCACCTCTCGGGAGCGGGAGGGCCCCATCGATTAATGAGCAGTTCTTC,CASSPLGSGRAPSINEQFF
NA,TRBV7-8,TRBD2,TRBJ2-1,13,TGTGCCAGCAGCGGGACTAATCGTTATGAGCAGTTCTTC,CASSGTNRYEQFF
NA,TRBV7-3,NA,TRBJ1-2,15,TGTGCCAGCAGCCAAGTTGTACAGATAAACTATGGCTACACCTTC,CASSQVVQINYGYTF
NA,TRBV7-9,NA,TRBJ2-7,12,TGTGCCAGCAGCCTCTGGGGGCTCGAGCAGTACTTC,CASSLWGLEQYF
NA,TRBV28,NA,TRBJ2-1,15,TGTGCCAGCAGTTTGGGTGACCCAAGCGGCAATGAGCAGTTCTTC,CASSLGDPSGNEQFF
NA,TRBV27,NA,TRBJ1-2,13,TGTGCCAGCAGTTTGGAAGGGGGCTATGGCTACACCTTC,CASSLEGGYGYTF
NA,TRBV13,NA,TRBJ2-3,15,TGTGCCAGCAGCTCCCCCACGGGGGGCTCAGATACGCAGTATTTT,CASSSPTGGSDTQYF
once,TRBV7-9,NA,TRBJ2-3,14,TGTGCCAGCAGCTTAGGCGAGAGCACAGATACGCAGTATTTT,CASSLGESTDTQYF
NA,TRBV27,TRBD1,TRBJ1-2,15,TGTGCCAGCAGTTTCCAGGACAGGGGGGCTTATGGCTACACCTTC,CASSFQDRGAYGYTF
NA,TRBV7-9,TRBD2,TRBJ2-1,18,TGTGCCAGCAGCAACCCGGGACTAGCGGGAGGGTGGGTCAATGAGCAGTTCTTC,CASSNPGLAGGWVNEQFF
NA,TRBV15,NA,TRBJ2-1,13,TGTGCCACCAGCAGAGGCAGGGTTGTGGAGCAGTTCTTC,CATSRGRVVEQFF
once,TRBV1,NA,TRBJ2-7,16,TGCACCAGCAGCCAAGACTTATTGAGGGAGACCTACGAGCAGTACTTC,CTSSQDLLRETYEQYF
NA,TRBV7-3,TRBD2,TRBJ2-3,17,TGTGCCAGCAGCCCGATGGGACTAGCGGGAGTTACAGATACGCAGTATTTT,CASSPMGLAGVTDTQYF
NA,TRBV6-5,TRBD1,TRBJ1-1,14,TGTGCCAGCAGTTACAGGGACAGGGGGGCTGAAGCTTTCTTT,CASSYRDRGAEAFF
NA,TRBV27,TRBD1,TRBJ2-7,16,TGTGCCAGCAGTCTCCACCGACAGGGGCCGGCAGGCGAGCAGTACTTC,CASSLHRQGPAGEQYF
NA,TRBV5-6,TRBD2,TRBJ2-1,17,TGTGCCAGCACCTGGAGGGCTAGCGGGTCACTACACAATGAGCAGTTCTTC,CASTWRASGSLHNEQFF
few,TRBV27,NA,TRBJ1-1,15,TGTGCCAGCAGTTTATCAGGGCAGGGAAGCACTGAAGCTTTCTTT,CASSLSGQGSTEAFF
NA,TRBV29-1,NA,TRBJ2-7,10,TGCAGCGTCCGCGATGGCGAGCAGTACTTC,CSVRDGEQYF
once,TRBV11-2,NA,TRBJ1-2,15,TGTGCCAGCAGCTTAGAACCCCGGACCCCATATGGCTACACCTTC,CASSLEPRTPYGYTF
NA,TRBV7-9,NA,TRBJ1-5,17,TGTGCCAGCAGCTTAGCGGCAGGTCTTTATAGCAATCAGCCCCAGCATTTT,CASSLAAGLYSNQPQHF
NA,TRBV12-5,NA,TRBJ2-7,15,TGTGCTAGTGGTTCTGGGGCTGGGAGCTCCTACGAGCAGTACTTC,CASGSGAGSSYEQYF
NA,TRBV27,NA,TRBJ2-1,15,TGTGCCAGCAGTTTATGGGGAAGGAGGGGCGATGAGCAGTTCTTC,CASSLWGRRGDEQFF
NA,TRBV27,TRBD2,TRBJ2-7,13,TGTGCCAGTCGGGCTAGCGGAACCTACGAGCAGTACTTC,CASRASGTYEQYF
NA,TRBV29-1,NA,TRBJ1-1,13,TGCAGCGCAGTCGGGGCGCCGGTCACTGAAGCTTTCTTT,CSAVGAPVTEAFF
NA,TRBV6-1,NA,TRBJ2-5,12,TGTGCCAGCAGAGACGGACAAGAGACCCAGTACTTC,CASRDGQETQYF
once,TRBV4-1,TRBD1,TRBJ2-2,15,TGCGCCAGCAGCCAGACAGGGCCCATCCCCGGGGAGCTGTTTTTT,CASSQTGPIPGELFF
NA,TRBV28,NA,TRBJ1-1,17,TGTGCCAGCAGTTTTCAACGGGCTCCCCGGCCGCACACTGAAGCTTTCTTT,CASSFQRAPRPHTEAFF
NA,TRBV28,TRBD1,TRBJ2-3,14,TGTGCCAGCACCGAAAGCGACAGGGTAAATACGCAGTATTTT,CASTESDRVNTQYF
NA,TRBV5-6,NA,TRBJ2-1,14,TGTGCCAGCAGCTTGGGAGGGTCGTACAATGAGCAGTTCTTC,CASSLGGSYNEQFF
once,TRBV5-1,TRBD2,TRBJ2-7,15,TGCGCCAGCAGCCTCGGACTAGCGGGAGGCTACGAGCAGTACTTC,CASSLGLAGGYEQYF
once,TRBV14,NA,TRBJ2-5,16,TGTGCCAGCAGCCTTCGGGCGGGGACCTCCAGGGAGACCCAGTACTTC,CASSLRAGTSRETQYF
NA,TRBV13,TRBD1,TRBJ1-2,18,TGTGCCAGCAGCTTTCTCCTACCCGGGACAGAATCCAACTATGGCTACACCTTC,CASSFLLPGTESNYGYTF
NA,TRBV7-6,NA,TRBJ2-6,15,TGTGCCAGCAGCTTAGTCGACTCTGGGGCCAACGTCCTGACTTTC,CASSLVDSGANVLTF
few,TRBV9,NA,TRBJ1-1,15,TGTGCCAGCAGCGTATATGGCAGTCCCGGGACTGAAGCTTTCTTT,CASSVYGSPGTEAFF
NA,TRBV2,NA,TRBJ2-7,15,TGTGCCAGCAGCGACCAATGGGGACTGGACTACGAGCAGTACTTC,CASSDQWGLDYEQYF
NA,TRBV28,NA,TRBJ1-5,14,TGTGCCAGCAGGCTTACTCAGCCCCGTCAGCCCCAGCATTTT,CASRLTQPRQPQHF
NA,TRBV5-1,TRBD2,TRBJ2-5,16,TGCGCCAGCAGCTTATGGCGGGGGAGAGAAAAAGAGACCCAGTACTTC,CASSLWRGREKETQYF
NA,TRBV5-6,TRBD2,TRBJ2-4,16,TGTGCCAGCAGCAGCGGACTAGCGGGAACCAAAAACATTCAGTACTTC,CASSSGLAGTKNIQYF
NA,TRBV9,TRBD2,TRBJ2-7,13,TGTGCCAGCAGCCCTAGCGGGACCTACGAGCAGTACTTC,CASSPSGTYEQYF
NA,TRBV7-9,TRBD2,TRBJ2-2,19,TGTGCCAGCACCTTACCATTAGAACCTAGCGGGGCTGCGGCCGGGGAGCTGTTTTTT,CASTLPLEPSGAAAGELFF
NA,TRBV7-2,TRBD1,TRBJ1-3,15,TGTGCCAGCAGCACAGGGGTTTTCTCTGGAAACACCATATATTTT,CASSTGVFSGNTIYF
NA,TRBV7-9,NA,TRBJ1-1,11,TGTGCCAGCAGCTTAACACCTGAAGCTTTCTTT,CASSLTPEAFF
once,TRBV7-9,NA,TRBJ1-2,14,TGTGCCAGCAGCTTAGTCAGAGCTAACTATGGCTACACCTTC,CASSLVRANYGYTF
NA,TRBV15,NA,TRBJ2-3,15,TGTGCCACCAGCATCCGGGACCTCACCACAGATACGCAGTATTTT,CATSIRDLTTDTQYF
NA,TRBV28,NA,TRBJ1-1,13,TGTGCCAGCAGTTTAGAGGGTTTAATTGAAGCTTTCTTT,CASSLEGLIEAFF
NA,TRBV19,TRBD2,TRBJ2-2,15,TGTGCCAGTAGTATTCGGGAGGGCGGCACCGGGGAGCTGTTTTTT,CASSIREGGTGELFF
NA,TRBV6-5,TRBD1,TRBJ1-1,15,TGTGCCAGTCTAGACAGGGAAATAATGAACACTGAAGCTTTCTTT,CASLDREIMNTEAFF
once,TRBV18,TRBD2,TRBJ2-1,16,TGTGCCAGCTCACTTACTAGCGGAAGGACCTACAATGAGCAGTTCTTC,CASSLTSGRTYNEQFF